These 20 T cell receptor beta chains were sequenced from one sample in a study of CXCR4 blockade with PD-1 therapy in pancreatic cancer. The table came from immunoSEQ multiplex PCR; TCRdb's copy has only in-frame clones and leaves some out. Of about 15,000 clones in the sample, around 70% were seen once. Sequences were obtained from tumor tissue. The receptors originated from a human donor with pancreatic ductal adenocarcinoma.

The J gene is TRBJ2-3, the V gene TRBV10-2; 7 bases are shared with TRBD2. CDR3 length: 15 residues. V lost 2 bases to trimming and J lost 6 bases; unmatched junction nucleotides: 8. Germline V CDR1 and CDR2: WSHSY, SAAADI. This CDR3 is CASSERGEGLDTQYF. The CDR3 nucleotides read TGCGCCAGCAGTGAGCGGGGGGAGGGCCTGGATACGCAGTATTTT.

The chain links TRBV29-1 to TRBJ1-2, with D hard to call. Trimming pared 2 bases from V and 4 bases from J, leaving 11 bases between. The CDR3 length is 13 residues. Germline lookup yields CDR1 SQVTM and CDR2 ANQGSEA. The CDR3 nucleotides read TGCAGCGTTGAAACTGCCGTTGTCTATGGCTACACCTTC. The encoded protein is CSVETAVVYGYTF.

The genes are TRBV28 and TRBJ1-1, with D maybe TRBD1 (5 bases). Germline CDR1 reads MDHEN; CDR2 reads SYDVKM. This CDR3 spans 12 amino acids. V was pared by 6 bases and J by 6 bases, with 11 bases between. The CDR3 spells CASSALGAEAFF. In nucleotides, the CDR3 is TGTGCCAGCAGCGCCCTGGGGGCTGAAGCTTTCTTT.

This sequence joins TRBV19 and TRBJ2-1; 8 bases align to TRBD2. CDR1 and CDR2 from the germline V gene are LNHDA and SQIVND (reference sequence). Unmatched junction bases numbered 7, after V lost 4 bases and J lost 2 bases. The length of the CDR3 is 16 residues. As DNA, the CDR3 is TGTGCCAGTAGTAAGGCGACTAGCGACCCCTACAATGAGCAGTTCTTC. As protein: CASSKATSDPYNEQFF.

This clone was found once. The CDR3, as DNA: TGTGCTAGCAGCCTTGGCCCTGGAAACACCATATATTTT. Its translation: CASSLGPGNTIYF. The chain is built from TRBV19 and TRBJ1-3; D gene unclear. The CDR3 contains 13 residues. The germline gives CDR1 LNHDA, CDR2 SQIVND (reference sequence).

This clone was picked up a small number of times. The rearrangement links TRBV5-1 to TRBJ1-2; D remains ambiguous. The germline gives CDR1 SGHRS, CDR2 YFSETQ. The V and J ends lost 7 bases and 0 bases respectively, with 13 bases between them. The CDR3 consists of 14 residues. The CDR3 DNA reads as TGCGCCAGCGGACGCTATGCATCTAACTATGGCTACACCTTC. Its protein product is CASGRYASNYGYTF.

V usage is TRBV10-2 and J usage is TRBJ1-2, with D unclear. Germline V gene lookup returns CDR1 WSHSY and CDR2 SAAADI. The CDR3 runs to 16 residues. V was shortened by 0 bases and J by 4 bases, with 15 bases between the two germline ends. CDR3 nucleotide sequence: TGCGCCAGCAGTGAGTCGAAATCTGGACTGATCTATGGCTACACCTTC. It translates to CASSESKSGLIYGYTF.

V and J are TRBV19 and TRBJ2-7; 7 bases line up with TRBD2. The CDR3 is 13 amino acids. J lost 3 bases, V lost 8 bases, and 7 bases had no gene match. Germline V gives CDR1 LNHDA, CDR2 SQIVND (reference sequence). In nucleotides, the CDR3 is TGTGCCAGTTCTAGCGGAATCAACTACGAGCAGTACTTC. Amino acids: CASSSGINYEQYF. The whole variable domain, filled in from reference TRBV19 and TRBJ2-7, reads DGGITQSPKYLFRKEGQNVTLSCEQNLNHDAMYWYRQDPGQGLRLIYYSQIVNDFQKGDIAEGYSVSREKKESFPLTVTSAQKNPTAFYLCASSSGINYEQYFGPGTRLTVT.

V and J are TRBV6-7 and TRBJ2-6; 9 positions match TRBD1. TRBV6-7 is an ORF; its function is uncertain. The trim removed 4 bases at V and 1 base at J, leaving 8 bases unmatched. The CDR3 totals 18 residues. CDR3 residues: CASSLPGQGLSGANVLTF. The CDR3 nucleotides are TGTGCCAGCAGTTTACCGGGACAGGGTCTTTCTGGGGCCAACGTCCTGACTTTC.

This clone was detected only a few times. The chain combines TRBV10-3 with TRBJ2-7, with 8 bases lining up with TRBD1. After removal of 11 bases from V and 2 bases from J, the junction contained 8 bases not matched to a gene. The CDR3 is 13 amino acids. The germline V gene has CDR1 ENHRY and CDR2 SYGVKD. This CDR3 is CAALEGQAYEQYF. In DNA form, the CDR3 reads TGTGCCGCCCTCGAGGGACAGGCCTACGAGCAGTACTTC.

The chain carries TRBV18 and TRBJ2-7, with TRBD2 identical over 15 bases. Germline-derived CDR1 and CDR2 are KGHSH and LQKENI. The CDR3 has 17 amino acids. Trimming took 3 bases from V and 3 from J; bases not matched to a gene: 6. In DNA, the CDR3 is TGTGCCAGCTCACCGGGACTAGCGGGAGGCCCCGGCTACGAGCAGTACTTC. Amino acids: CASSPGLAGGPGYEQYF. The full variable domain, with the rest looked up from reference TRBV18 and TRBJ2-7, is NAGVMQNPRHLVRRRGQEARLRCSPMKGHSHVYWYRQLPEEGLKFMVYLQKENIIDESGMPKERFSAEFPKEGPSILRIQQVVRGDSAAYFCASSPGLAGGPGYEQYFGPGTRLTVT.

This chain connects TRBV5-1 to TRBJ2-1, with D perhaps assigned TRBD1 or TRBD2 (6 bases each). Germline values: CDR1 SGHRS, CDR2 YFSETQ. Between the trimmed V and J ends, which lost 0 bases and 5 bases, there was a span of 9 bases. This CDR3 is 14 amino acids long. The CDR3 sequence is CASSLDRGDNEQFF. CDR3 nucleotides: TGCGCCAGCAGCTTGGATAGGGGGGACAATGAGCAGTTCTTC.

This clone is a singleton in its sample. In nucleotides, the CDR3 is TGTGCCAGTAGTTCAGCGGGCTCCTACAATGAGCAGTTCTTC. Residues: CASSSAGSYNEQFF. This rearrangement joins TRBV19 to TRBJ2-1; a possible D gene is TRBD2 (6 bases). CDR1 LNHDA and CDR2 SQIVND come from the germline V gene (reference sequence). V lost 5 bases and J lost 0, with 8 bases in between. CDR3 length: 14 residues.

The chain is built from TRBV19 and TRBJ1-2; D is undetermined. The CDR3 is 13 amino acids. Deletions cut 3 bases from V and 6 bases from J, with 11 bases between. CDR1 is LNHDA and CDR2 is SQIVND in the germline V gene (reference sequence). CDR3 coding DNA: TGTGCCAGTAGTATCGTCTCGCTCGATGGCTACACCTTC. It translates to CASSIVSLDGYTF.

A few counts support this clone. Here the CDR3 reads CAWDRNNEQFF. The CDR3, as DNA: TGTGCCTGGGATCGTAATAATGAGCAGTTCTTC. The rearrangement joins TRBV30 to TRBJ2-1; D unresolved. This CDR3 spans 11 amino acids. Per the germline V gene, CDR1 is GTSNPN and CDR2 is SVGIG (reference sequence). Trimming shortened V by 5 bases and J by 7 bases, and 9 bases separated the two germline ends.

J is TRBJ1-3 and V is TRBV18; tentative D call: TRBD1 (6 bases). The CDR3 totals 16 residues. Deletions cut 6 bases from V and 0 bases from J, with 15 bases between. Germline V gene data show CDR1 as KGHSH and CDR2 as LQKENI. The CDR3 DNA sequence: TGTGCCAGCTCTCCATCGACAGGACTCTCTGGAAACACCATATATTTT. It codes for CASSPSTGLSGNTIYF.

This clone appeared once. The chain employs TRBV29-1 and TRBJ2-1; 12 bases are shared with TRBD2. From germline, CDR1 is SQVTM and CDR2 ANQGSEA. The trim removed 4 bases at V and 4 bases at J, leaving 8 bases unmatched. This CDR3 has 16 residues. CDR3 residues: CSVAPTSGRRYNEQFF. The CDR3 nucleotides read TGCAGCGTTGCCCCCACTAGCGGGAGGAGATACAATGAGCAGTTCTTC.

The chain carries TRBV19 and TRBJ2-2; 9 bases match TRBD2. Unmatched junction bases numbered 4, after V lost 7 bases and J lost 1 base. From germline, CDR1 is LNHDA and CDR2 SQIVND (reference sequence). This CDR3 spans 15 amino acids. The DNA of the CDR3 is TGTGCCAGTACCCGACTAGCGGAGAACACCGGGGAGCTGTTTTTT. This codes for CASTRLAENTGELFF.

This sequence joins TRBV28 and TRBJ2-3; 7 positions match TRBD1. The CDR3 has 15 amino acids. CDR1 and CDR2 (germline): MDHEN, SYDVKM. V shed 3 bases and J 1 base; nucleotides not matched to a gene: 4. The CDR3 spells CASSFQGDRTDTQYF. The CDR3 bases are TGTGCCAGCAGTTTCCAGGGGGATCGCACAGATACGCAGTATTTT.

This clone appeared a few times. The chain is built from TRBV30 and TRBJ2-3, with TRBD2 matching over 7 bases. Trimming at V came to 5 bases and at J to 6 bases, leaving 8 bases not matched to a gene. CDR3 length: 13 amino acids. The germline gives CDR1 GTSNPN, CDR2 SVGIG (reference sequence). The chain's CDR3 is CAWGTLAADTQYF. The CDR3 nucleotides read TGTGCCTGGGGGACCCTAGCGGCGGATACGCAGTATTTT.